This TCR beta chain emerged from a study of cytomegalovirus exposure and HLA in healthy donors. V was pared by 4 bases and J by 8 bases, with 8 bases between. The CDR3 consists of 11 residues. Germline lookup yields CDR1 MNHEY and CDR2 SVGAGI. The primer mix had 60 Vbeta and 13 Jbeta primers. Here immunoSEQ multiplex PCR was the method, and the copy in TCRdb shows in-frame clones only, minus some. The repertoire holds 110,000 to 150,000 clones, with approximately 70% as singletons. This clone has just a few counts. Its antigen is not identified. Study outcomes and limitations: Researchers had no immune exposure information except CMV serostatus available. Exclusion as indistinguishable affected some V segments, including TRBV6-2 and TRBV6-3.

J is TRBJ1-1 and V is TRBV6-5; D ambiguous. Sequencing was done on a sample of PBMCs. The clonotype originates from a woman in her sixties or seventies in good health and CMV-seropositive. The CDR3 DNA sequence: TGTGCCAGCAGTTCCGACAAGGAAGCTTTCTTT. As protein: CASSSDKEAFF.